A selection of T cell receptor beta chains follows, all from one sample in a study of control samples from healthy donors and cancer patients. Generated by immunoSEQ multiplex PCR, the TCRdb table keeps only in-frame clones and is missing some. The table lists approximately 90,000 clones, about nine tenths of them singletons, with under 15% in the top ten. Sequenced material: blood. The receptors come from a woman between 65 and 79 years old in good health. The CDR3 runs from the conserved cysteine through the conserved F or W. D genes are given only for firm matches. Expanded clones get a size class; other rows say once, few or many, or leave the size out.

d_call j_call v_call clone_size cdr3_nt cdr3_aa
. TRBJ1-1 TRBV12-3/TRBV12-4 . TGTGCCAGCAGTTTCGGGGCACCGGCTGAAGCTTTCTTT CASSFGAPAEAFF
. TRBJ1-2 TRBV10-2 . TGCGCCAGCAGTGGAGAACTTTATGGCTACACCTTC CASSGELYGYTF
TRBD2 TRBJ2-5 TRBV5-1 . TGCGCCAGCAGCCGGGGGACTAGCGGTCAAGAGACCCAGTACTTC CASSRGTSGQETQYF
. TRBJ1-1 TRBV12-3/TRBV12-4 . TGTGCCAGCAGCAGGTGGGACACTGAAGCTTTCTTT CASSRWDTEAFF
TRBD1 TRBJ1-2 TRBV9 . TGTGCCAGCAGCCCAGGAGGGCAGGGGGATGGCTACACCTTC CASSPGGQGDGYTF
. TRBJ2-3 TRBV18 . TGTGCCAGCTCACCAGTAGGAGCTAGCACAGATACGCAGTATTTT CASSPVGASTDTQYF
TRBD1 TRBJ1-2 TRBV29-1 . TGCAGCGTTGATGGGCAGGGGGTTAATCTCGACTATGGCTACACCTTC CSVDGQGVNLDYGYTF
. TRBJ1-5 TRBV19 . TGTGCCAGTACCACCACAGGATCCTCAAATCAGCCCCAGCATTTT CASTTTGSSNQPQHF
. TRBJ2-5 TRBV2 . TGTGCCAGCACCAAAGGGGAGACCCAGTACTTC CASTKGETQYF
. TRBJ2-5 TRBV6-5 . TGTGCCAGCAGTAGTCCGGGCCGCCTATACTTC CASSSPGRLYF
. TRBJ1-1 TRBV11-2 . TGTGCCAGCAGCTTAGGCTCCAGGAACACTGAAGCTTTCTTT CASSLGSRNTEAFF
. TRBJ1-2 TRBV11-2 . TGTGCCAGCAGCTCGACAGACACGGCTCACTATGGCTACACCTTC CASSSTDTAHYGYTF
. TRBJ1-2 TRBV30 . TGTGCCTGGAGAAAGGAGAGTAGCTATGGCTACACCTTC CAWRKESSYGYTF
. TRBJ1-5 TRBV7-8 . TGTGCCAGCGGTCCCCGTCCGAAAAATCAGCCCCAGCATTTT CASGPRPKNQPQHF
TRBD1 TRBJ1-2 TRBV25-1 . TGTGCCAGCAGTGAATATACAGGGGTGGGTGGCTACACCTTC CASSEYTGVGGYTF
TRBD2 TRBJ2-7 TRBV25-1 . TGTGCCAGCAGTGAAAGGTGGGGAGCGGGAGTGTACGAGCAGTACTTC CASSERWGAGVYEQYF
TRBD1 TRBJ1-2 TRBV19 once TGTGCCACCAACCGGGACAGGGGATATGGCTACACCTTC CATNRDRGYGYTF
. TRBJ2-7 TRBV5-1 . TGCGCCAGCAGCTCCGGGACACCGAGCGACGAGCAGTACTTC CASSSGTPSDEQYF
TRBD2 TRBJ2-7 TRBV5-8 . TGTGCCAGCAGTCGGACTAGCCCGGGGTACGAGCAGTACTTC CASSRTSPGYEQYF
. TRBJ1-1 TRBV5-8 . TGTGCCAGCAGCTTGGAGGTGATGTCTTTCTTT CASSLEVMSFF
. TRBJ2-1 TRBV25-1 . TGTGCCAGCAGTGAATTGGGGGGTGGAGCCCGACTAGGTGAGCAGTTCTTC CASSELGGGARLGEQFF